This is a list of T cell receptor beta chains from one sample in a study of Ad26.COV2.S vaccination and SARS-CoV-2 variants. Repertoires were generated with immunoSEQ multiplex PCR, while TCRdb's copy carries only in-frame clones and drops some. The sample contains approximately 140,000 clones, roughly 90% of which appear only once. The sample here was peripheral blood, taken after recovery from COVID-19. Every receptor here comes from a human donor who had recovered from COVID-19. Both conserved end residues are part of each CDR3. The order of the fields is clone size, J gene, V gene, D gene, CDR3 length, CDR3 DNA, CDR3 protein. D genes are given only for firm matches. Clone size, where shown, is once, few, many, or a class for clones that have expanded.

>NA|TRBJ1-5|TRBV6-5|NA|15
TGTGCCAGCAGTTCTGGAGACGGTAGCAATCAGCCCCAGCATTTT
CASSSGDGSNQPQHF
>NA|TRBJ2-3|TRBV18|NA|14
TGTGCCAGCTCACCTTTTAAGTCCACAGATACGCAGTATTTT
CASSPFKSTDTQYF
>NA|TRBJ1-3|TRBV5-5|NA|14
TGTGCCAGCAGCCGGGCCAACTCTGGAAACACCATATATTTT
CASSRANSGNTIYF
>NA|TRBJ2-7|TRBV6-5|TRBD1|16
TGTGCCAGCAGTTACCGGGACAGATATACGTTTTACGAGCAGTACTTC
CASSYRDRYTFYEQYF
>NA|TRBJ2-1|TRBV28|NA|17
TGTGCCAGCAGTTTCTCTGAGGGGGTTCCCCTCTACAATGAGCAGTTCTTC
CASSFSEGVPLYNEQFF
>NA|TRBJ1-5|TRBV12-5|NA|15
TGTGCTAGTGGTTTGGACGATAAAGGCCATCAGCCCCAGCATTTT
CASGLDDKGHQPQHF
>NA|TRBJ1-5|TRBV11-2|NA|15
TGTGCCAGCAGCTCAACAGCCGGGGTAGGGCAGCCCCAGCATTTT
CASSSTAGVGQPQHF
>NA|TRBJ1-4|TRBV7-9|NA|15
TGTGCCAGCAGCTTAGTAGGGACCCCTAATGAAAAACTGTTTTTT
CASSLVGTPNEKLFF
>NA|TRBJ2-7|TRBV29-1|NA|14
TGCAGCTATGGGGGAGGCCCCCTTCCTATCGAGCAGTACTTC
CSYGGGPLPIEQYF
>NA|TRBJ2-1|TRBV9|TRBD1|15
TGTGCCAGCAGCGCTACAGGGGAAATCCCCAATGAGCAGTTCTTC
CASSATGEIPNEQFF
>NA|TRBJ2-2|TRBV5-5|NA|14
TGTGCCAGCAGCTGGGACACGCACACCGGGGAGCTGTTTTTT
CASSWDTHTGELFF
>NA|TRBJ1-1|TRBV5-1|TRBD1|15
TGCGCCAGCAGCGAACTACAGGGGGGGAACACTGAAGCTTTCTTT
CASSELQGGNTEAFF
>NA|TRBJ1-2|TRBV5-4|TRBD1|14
TGTGCCAGCAGCCGCCCCGACAGGGACCATGGCTACACCTTC
CASSRPDRDHGYTF
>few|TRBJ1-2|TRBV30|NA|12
TGTGCCTGCTCCAGGGGTAACTATGGCTACACCTTC
CACSRGNYGYTF
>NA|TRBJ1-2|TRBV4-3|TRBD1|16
TGCGCCAGCAGCCAAGAGGGTACAGGGGGCGGTTATGGCTACACCTTC
CASSQEGTGGGYGYTF
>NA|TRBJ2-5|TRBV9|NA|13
TGTGCCAGCAGCGTAGACGGCGGAGAGACCCAGTACTTC
CASSVDGGETQYF
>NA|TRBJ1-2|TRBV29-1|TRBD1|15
TGCAGCGTTGGGACCGTGGACAGGGGGAACTATGGCTACACCTTC
CSVGTVDRGNYGYTF
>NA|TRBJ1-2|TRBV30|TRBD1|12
TGTGCCTGGACCGGGACAGCGCGTGGCTACACCTTC
CAWTGTARGYTF
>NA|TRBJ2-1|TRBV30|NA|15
TGTGCCTGGAGTGTATACAGGGGACTCTACAATGAGCAGTTCTTC
CAWSVYRGLYNEQFF
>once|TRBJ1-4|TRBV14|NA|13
TGTGCCAGCAGCCAGAGAAGGAATGAAAAACTGTTTTTT
CASSQRRNEKLFF
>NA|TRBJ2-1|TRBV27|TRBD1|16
TGTGCCAGCAGTTCGCACAGACAGGGTGTGTACAATGAGCAGTTCTTC
CASSSHRQGVYNEQFF
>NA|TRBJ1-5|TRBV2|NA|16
TGTGCCAGCAGTGCCCGGGGTACCGGCCCCAATCAGCCCCAGCATTTT
CASSARGTGPNQPQHF
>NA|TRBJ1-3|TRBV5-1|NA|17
TGCGCCAGCAGCTTGGAGCCCCATGGAAGCTCTGGAAACACCATATATTTT
CASSLEPHGSSGNTIYF
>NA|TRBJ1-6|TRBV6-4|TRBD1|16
TGTGCCAGCCCTGAGGACAGGTTCTCCTATAATTCACCCCTCCACTTT
CASPEDRFSYNSPLHF
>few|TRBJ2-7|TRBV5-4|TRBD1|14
TGTGCCAGCAGCCCGGACAGGGGAACCTACGAGCAGTACTTC
CASSPDRGTYEQYF